The clone carrying this TCR beta chain was detected many times. What it binds is unknown. The data were obtained in a study of T cells after yellow fever vaccination. Study-level results: Clonotypes shared by both compartments, CD4 and CD8, made up a small share.

Generation of TCR cDNA used 5'RACE template switching (which added a universal primer site and UMIs). Each CDR3 protein gets one entry after TCRdb re-called the 5' RACE reads with MiXCR. Here the sample spans hundreds of thousands of distinct CDR3 sequences, around 3.6% being singletons. Germline V gene lookup returns CDR1 SEHNR and CDR2 FQNEAQ (reference sequence). V was clipped by 5 bases and J by 5 bases; unmatched bases: 7. This CDR3 has 16 residues. The chain joins TRBV7-9 to TRBJ2-2; 11 bases map to TRBD1. The sequence was obtained from a young man who received the YFV17D yellow fever vaccine. Sample: PBMCs, taken on the day of the yellow fever booster vaccination. The CDR3 protein is CASSPFRDRGTGELFF. CDR3 DNA sequence: TGTGCCAGCAGCCCCTTCCGGGACAGGGGGACCGGGGAGCTGTTTTTT. Full variable domain (remainder filled in from reference TRBV7-9 and TRBJ2-2): DTGVSQNPRHKITKRGQNVTFRCDPISEHNRLYWYRQTLGQGPEFLTYFQNEAQLEKSRLLSDRFSAERPKGSFSTLEIQRTEQGDSAMYLCASSPFRDRGTGELFFGEGSRLTVL.